This TCR beta chain was captured in a study of spatial heterogeneity in lung cancer. The ends lost 0 bases at V and 7 bases at J; junction bases unmatched: 10. The germline V gene has CDR1 SNHLY and CDR2 FYNNEI. The CDR3 sequence is 17 residues long. Every individual TCR cDNA molecule carried its own unique molecular identifier, which allowed correction of PCR and sequencing errors. TCRdb re-called the 5' RACE reads with MiXCR, one entry per CDR3 protein. The sample carries around 120,000 distinct CDR3 sequences, over 9% recorded once. Time point given: blood at routine non-recurrence follow-up after resection. TCRs were sequenced from unsorted whole RNA of tumor, nontumor lung or PBMC.

This receptor was obtained from a male donor with early-stage non-small cell lung cancer. The sequencing used PBMCs, collected at follow-up. The chain employs TRBV2 and TRBJ2-1, with TRBD1 matching 9 bases. DNA of the CDR3: TGTGCCAGCAGTGAAGCGGGGCCCGGGACAGGGAAGAATGAGCAGTTCTTC. Translated: CASSEAGPGTGKNEQFF.